Listed below are T cell receptor beta chains from one sample, sequenced in a study of cytomegalovirus exposure and HLA in healthy donors. Assay used: immunoSEQ multiplex PCR; TCRdb lists only in-frame clones, some missing. This listing includes around 100,000 clones. Specimen: PBMCs. These TCRs come from a woman in her 30s in good health and CMV-seronegative. Each CDR3 is given with its conserved first and last residue. A D gene is named only where the DNA matches it firmly.

cdr3_length,j_call,v_call,d_call,cdr3_nt,cdr3_aa
13,TRBJ2-5,TRBV29-1,NA,TGCAGCGTTGAAGAACCAACCGGCCGGGCCCAGTACTTC,CSVEEPTGRAQYF
14,TRBJ1-4,TRBV10-2,NA,TGCGCCAGCACCTCTTTCGGGGGTAATGAAAAACTGTTTTTT,CASTSFGGNEKLFF
15,TRBJ2-6,TRBV4-1,NA,TGCGCCAGCAGCCAGCCCGGGAGTGGGGCCAACGTCCTGACTTTC,CASSQPGSGANVLTF
12,TRBJ1-5,TRBV5-8,NA,TGTGCCAGCAGCTTCAGGGAACAGCCCCAGCATTTT,CASSFREQPQHF
12,TRBJ2-7,TRBV7-6,TRBD2,TGTGCCAGCAGCGATGCGCGGGGGACGCAGTACTTC,CASSDARGTQYF
15,TRBJ2-7,TRBV9,NA,TGTGCCAGCAGCGTAGGGGTAGGGGGAAGGGGCGAGCAGTACTTC,CASSVGVGGRGEQYF
13,TRBJ2-4,TRBV6-1,NA,TGTGCCAGCAGCCCCACAATGACTGATAAAGAGTACTTC,CASSPTMTDKEYF
16,TRBJ2-7,TRBV15,NA,TGTGCCACCAGCAGAGTTATGGGGCCTACAATCCACGAGCAGTACTTC,CATSRVMGPTIHEQYF
15,TRBJ2-2,TRBV6-4,NA,TGTGCCAGCAGTGACTCGACTGCGAACACCGGGGAGCTGTTTTTT,CASSDSTANTGELFF
14,TRBJ1-3,TRBV7-9,NA,TGTGCCACCGAGACACAGAGCTCTGGAAACACCATATATTTT,CATETQSSGNTIYF
14,TRBJ1-4,TRBV7-8,TRBD1,TGTGCCAGCAGCCCAGGGGGCTCGGATGAAAAACTGTTTTTT,CASSPGGSDEKLFF
15,TRBJ2-2,TRBV27,TRBD1,TGTGCCAGCAGGGGGGACAGGGCGGTCACCGGGGAGCTGTTTTTT,CASRGDRAVTGELFF
11,TRBJ2-2,TRBV2,NA,TGTGCCAGCAGTGACTCCGGGGAGCTGTTTTTT,CASSDSGELFF
14,TRBJ2-5,TRBV19,TRBD2,TGTGCCAGTAGTCCCCAAGCGGGAGGAAAGACCCAGTACTTC,CASSPQAGGKTQYF
15,TRBJ1-2,TRBV10-3,NA,TGTGCCATCAGTGAGCCCTCGACAGGAACCTATGGCTACACCTTC,CAISEPSTGTYGYTF
20,TRBJ2-2,TRBV4-2,TRBD2,TGTGCCAGCAGCTCACGACTAGCGGGAGATTTATTCGAGGACACCGGGGAGCTGTTTTTT,CASSSRLAGDLFEDTGELFF
11,TRBJ1-2,TRBV30,TRBD1,TGTGCCTTGGGGACAGGGCGAGGCTACACCTTC,CALGTGRGYTF
16,TRBJ2-6,TRBV5-1,NA,TGCGCCAGCAGCTTGATGCCACAATCTGGGGCCAACGTCCTGACTTTC,CASSLMPQSGANVLTF
14,TRBJ1-2,TRBV6-5,TRBD1,TGTGCCACCAAACAAGACAGGGCCCCCTATGGCTACACCTTC,CATKQDRAPYGYTF
14,TRBJ2-7,TRBV28,TRBD2,TGTGCCAGCAGTTTAGCGGGAGGTTCCTACGAGCAGTACTTC,CASSLAGGSYEQYF
16,TRBJ1-4,TRBV10-2,NA,TGCGCCAGCAGTAACCCAACGGGACTGACTAATGAAAAACTGTTTTTT,CASSNPTGLTNEKLFF
14,TRBJ2-7,TRBV6-1,NA,TGTGCCAGCAGTGAAGGGGCGAGCTCCTACGAGCAGTACTTC,CASSEGASSYEQYF
16,TRBJ1-5,TRBV6-6,TRBD1,TGTGCCAGCAGTTACAATCAGGGGGCGGCCAATCAGCCCCAGCATTTT,CASSYNQGAANQPQHF
16,TRBJ2-2,TRBV7-2,TRBD1,TGTGCCAGCAGCAAAAGACAGGGGCCGAACACCGGGGAGCTGTTTTTT,CASSKRQGPNTGELFF
15,TRBJ1-5,TRBV11-2,NA,TGTGCCAGCAGCTTAGATGTGGCAAGTTGGCAGCCCCAGCATTTT,CASSLDVASWQPQHF
14,TRBJ1-3,TRBV5-4,TRBD1,TGTGCCAGCAGCCAAGGACAGGCTGGAAACACCATATATTTT,CASSQGQAGNTIYF
16,TRBJ1-4,TRBV27,NA,TGTGCCAGCAGTTACCTATCAGGGATCGCTAATGAAAAACTGTTTTTT,CASSYLSGIANEKLFF
14,TRBJ1-4,TRBV9,NA,TGTGCCAGCAGCCCGACCCGTCGGGATGGAAAACTGTTTTTT,CASSPTRRDGKLFF
13,TRBJ1-4,TRBV7-3,NA,TGTGCCAGCAGCCGGACAGTTAATGAAAAACTGTTTTTT,CASSRTVNEKLFF
16,TRBJ1-4,TRBV2,NA,TGTGCCAGCAGTGTCGACAGGACATCAACTAATGAAAAACTGTTTTTT,CASSVDRTSTNEKLFF
11,TRBJ1-2,TRBV25-1,NA,TGTGCCAGCAGTGAGTGGGGCGGCTACACCTTC,CASSEWGGYTF
12,TRBJ1-1,TRBV28,NA,TGTGCCAGCAGTTTTGGGCCCTATGAGGCTTTCTTT,CASSFGPYEAFF
11,TRBJ2-7,TRBV27,TRBD2,TGTGCCAGCAGTTACGGGGGGGAGCAGTACTTC,CASSYGGEQYF
14,TRBJ1-2,TRBV5-4,NA,TGTGCCAGCAGCACCGACAGTTCTAACTATGGCTACACCTTC,CASSTDSSNYGYTF
13,TRBJ2-5,TRBV7-3,NA,TGTGCCAGCAGCCAGGGGAATCAAGAGACCCAGTACTTC,CASSQGNQETQYF
13,TRBJ1-2,TRBV19,TRBD1,TGTGCCAGTAGTTTTCAGGGGGCGGTTGGCTACACCTTC,CASSFQGAVGYTF
15,TRBJ2-1,TRBV9,TRBD2,TGTGCCAGCAGCGTACCCACTAGCGGGGAAGATGAGCAGTTCTTC,CASSVPTSGEDEQFF
16,TRBJ1-5,TRBV28,NA,TGTGCCAGCAGTTCCTCCGTGTCCGGGTACAATCAGCCCCAGCATTTT,CASSSSVSGYNQPQHF
14,TRBJ1-3,TRBV5-1,TRBD1,TGCGCCAGCAGCTGGGGACAGGGAGGAGACACCATATATTTT,CASSWGQGGDTIYF
15,TRBJ2-1,TRBV30,NA,TGTGCCTGGAAAAGTCTAGCCGGCTCCTACAATGAGCAGTTCTTC,CAWKSLAGSYNEQFF
14,TRBJ1-1,TRBV6-5,NA,TGTGCCAGCAGGTGGCAGGGGATGAACACTGAAGCTTTCTTT,CASRWQGMNTEAFF
15,TRBJ1-1,TRBV5-4,NA,TGTGCCAGCAGCTTTTACTTCTACCGATCCACTGAAGCTTTCTTT,CASSFYFYRSTEAFF
14,TRBJ1-1,TRBV30,TRBD1,TGTGCCTGGAACCTGGACAGGGGGTTTGCTGAAGCTTTCTTT,CAWNLDRGFAEAFF
14,TRBJ2-7,TRBV27,NA,TGTGCCAGCAGCCCTCGGACAGAGTCCTACGAGCAGTACTTC,CASSPRTESYEQYF
14,TRBJ1-1,TRBV18,TRBD1,TGTGCCAGCTCACCGACAGGGTTTGACACTGAAGCTTTCTTT,CASSPTGFDTEAFF
14,TRBJ2-2,TRBV28,NA,TGTGCCAGCAGTTTGGGACAGAACACCGGGGAGCTGTTTTTT,CASSLGQNTGELFF
15,TRBJ1-1,TRBV19,TRBD1,TGTGCCAGTAGTCCCCAACAGGGGGCGCTTACTGAAGCTTTCTTT,CASSPQQGALTEAFF
15,TRBJ2-7,TRBV4-1,TRBD2,TGCGCCAGCAGCCAAGTAGCGGCGGGAGCGTGGGAGCAGTACTTC,CASSQVAAGAWEQYF
16,TRBJ2-2,TRBV6-4,TRBD2,TGTGCCAGCATGAGGACTAGCGGGAGTTCGGCCGGGGAGCTGTTTTTT,CASMRTSGSSAGELFF
16,TRBJ2-3,TRBV7-2,TRBD2,TGTGCCAGCAGCTTTTCTCCAGCGGGAGGGCCGGATACGCAGTATTTT,CASSFSPAGGPDTQYF
14,TRBJ2-1,TRBV7-9,TRBD2,TGTGCCAGCAGTCACACTAGCGGGTGGAATGAGCAGTTCTTC,CASSHTSGWNEQFF
18,TRBJ2-7,TRBV4-2,TRBD2,TGTGCCAGCAGCCAAAGTACCAACGCGGGGGGCCCTCGATACGAGCAGTACTTC,CASSQSTNAGGPRYEQYF
16,TRBJ2-7,TRBV7-6,TRBD2,TGTGCCAGCAGCTTCCGTCCTAGCGGGGAATCCTACGAGCAGTACTTC,CASSFRPSGESYEQYF
12,TRBJ2-7,TRBV2,TRBD1,TGTGCCAGCAGGGACAGGGGGCGCGAGCAGTACTTC,CASRDRGREQYF
16,TRBJ1-2,TRBV19,NA,TGTGCCAGTAGTATTCGTCTGGACGGAGGTCGGGAAGGCTACACCTTC,CASSIRLDGGREGYTF
13,TRBJ2-7,TRBV2,NA,TGTGCCAGCAACGGGGGAGCAAACTACGAGCAGTACTTC,CASNGGANYEQYF
10,TRBJ2-1,TRBV19,NA,TGTGCCAGCGAGGGCGATGAGCAGTTCTTC,CASEGDEQFF
13,TRBJ1-1,TRBV14,NA,TGTGCCAGCAGCCCCTTAGGGGCTGAGGTAGCTTTCTTT,CASSPLGAEVAFF
14,TRBJ2-5,TRBV6-5,TRBD2,TGTGCCAGCAGTTACCGGGGGGGGAATAGGGAGCAGTACTTC,CASSYRGGNREQYF
15,TRBJ1-5,TRBV7-2,NA,TGTGCCAGCAGCTCAGGATCTTGGGGCAATCAGCCCCAGCATTTT,CASSSGSWGNQPQHF